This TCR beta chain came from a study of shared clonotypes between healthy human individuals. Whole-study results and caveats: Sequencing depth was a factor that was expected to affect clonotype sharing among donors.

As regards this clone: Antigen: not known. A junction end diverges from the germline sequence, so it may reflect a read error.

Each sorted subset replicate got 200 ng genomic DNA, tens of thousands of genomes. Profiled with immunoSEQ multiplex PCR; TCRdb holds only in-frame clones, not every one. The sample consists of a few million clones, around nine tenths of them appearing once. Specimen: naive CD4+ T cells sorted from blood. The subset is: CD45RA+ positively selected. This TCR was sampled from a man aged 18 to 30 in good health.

CDR3 sequence (DNA): TGTGCCAGCCGCTTGCCAGGAGTGAACTATGGCTACACCTTC. Encoded protein: CASRLPGVNYGYTF. The J gene is TRBJ1-2, the V gene TRBV7-9; no definite D call. CDR3 length: 14 amino acids. Germline values: CDR1 SEHNR, CDR2 FQNEAQ (reference sequence).